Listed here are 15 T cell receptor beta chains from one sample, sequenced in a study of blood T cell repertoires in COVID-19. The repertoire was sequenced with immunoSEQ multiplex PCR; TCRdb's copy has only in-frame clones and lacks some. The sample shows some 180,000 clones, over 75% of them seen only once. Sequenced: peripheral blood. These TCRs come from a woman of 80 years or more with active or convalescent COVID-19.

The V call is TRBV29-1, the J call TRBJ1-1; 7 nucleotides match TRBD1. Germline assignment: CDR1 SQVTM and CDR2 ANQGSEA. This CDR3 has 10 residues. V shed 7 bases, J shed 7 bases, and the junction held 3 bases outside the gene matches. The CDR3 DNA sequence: TGCAGCGGCGGGGACAGTGAAGCTTTCTTT. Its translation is CSGGDSEAFF.

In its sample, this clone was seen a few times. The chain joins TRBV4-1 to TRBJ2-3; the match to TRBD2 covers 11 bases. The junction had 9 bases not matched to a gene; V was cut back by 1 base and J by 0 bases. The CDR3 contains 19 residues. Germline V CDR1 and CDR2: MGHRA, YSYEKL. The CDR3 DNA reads TGCGCCAGCAGCCAAGGGCCGGCTAGCGGGGGGTCTAGCACAGATACGCAGTATTTT. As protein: CASSQGPASGGSSTDTQYF.

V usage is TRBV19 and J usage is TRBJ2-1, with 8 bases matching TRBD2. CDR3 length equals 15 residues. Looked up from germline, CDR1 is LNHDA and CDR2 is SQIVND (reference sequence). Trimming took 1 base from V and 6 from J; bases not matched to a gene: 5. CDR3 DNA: TGTGCCAGTAGTATAGCGGGGGGGCCTCTCAATGAGCAGTTCTTC. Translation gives CASSIAGGPLNEQFF.

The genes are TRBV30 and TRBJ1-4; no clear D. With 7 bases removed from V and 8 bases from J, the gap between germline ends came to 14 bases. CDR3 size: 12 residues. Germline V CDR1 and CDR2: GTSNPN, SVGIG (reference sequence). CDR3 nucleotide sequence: TGTGCCTCAAGTAGTTACGAGGAAAAACTGTTTTTT. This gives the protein CASSSYEEKLFF. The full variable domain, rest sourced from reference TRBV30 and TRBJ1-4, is SQTIHQWPATLVQPVGSPLSLECTVEGTSNPNLYWYRQAAGRGLQLLFYSVGIGQISSEVPQNLSASRPQDRQFILSSKKLLLSDSGFYLCASSSYEEKLFFGSGTQLSVL.

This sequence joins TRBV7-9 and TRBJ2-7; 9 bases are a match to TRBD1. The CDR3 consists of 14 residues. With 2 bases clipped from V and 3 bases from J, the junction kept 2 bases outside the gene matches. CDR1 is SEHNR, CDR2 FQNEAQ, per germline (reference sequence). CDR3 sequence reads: CASSLMGQGYEQYF. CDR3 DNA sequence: TGTGCCAGCAGCTTAATGGGACAGGGCTACGAGCAGTACTTC.

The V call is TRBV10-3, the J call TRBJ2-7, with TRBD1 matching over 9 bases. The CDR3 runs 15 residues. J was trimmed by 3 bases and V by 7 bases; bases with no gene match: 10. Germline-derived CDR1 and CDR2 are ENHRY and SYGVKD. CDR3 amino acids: CAITKDRGSIYEQYF. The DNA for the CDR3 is TGTGCCATCACTAAAGACAGGGGGTCTATCTACGAGCAGTACTTC.

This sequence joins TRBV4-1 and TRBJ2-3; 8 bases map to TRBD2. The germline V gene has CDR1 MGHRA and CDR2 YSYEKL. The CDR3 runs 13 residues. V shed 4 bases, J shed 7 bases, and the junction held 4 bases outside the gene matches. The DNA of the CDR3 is TGCGCCAGCAGCCCAGCGGGGGTGTATACGCAGTATTTT. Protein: CASSPAGVYTQYF.

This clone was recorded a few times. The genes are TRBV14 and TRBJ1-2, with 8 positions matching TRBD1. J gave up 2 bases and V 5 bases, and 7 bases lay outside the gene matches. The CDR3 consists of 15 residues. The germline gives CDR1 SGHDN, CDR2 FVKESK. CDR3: CASSDWTGTNYGYTF. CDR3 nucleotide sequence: TGTGCCAGCAGCGACTGGACAGGGACCAACTATGGCTACACCTTC.

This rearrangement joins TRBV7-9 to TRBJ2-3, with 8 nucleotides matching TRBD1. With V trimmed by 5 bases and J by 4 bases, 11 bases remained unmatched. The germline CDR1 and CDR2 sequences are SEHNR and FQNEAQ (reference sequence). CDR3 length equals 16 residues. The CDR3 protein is CASSVRQGKRSDTQYF. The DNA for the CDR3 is TGTGCCAGCAGCGTGCGACAGGGGAAGAGGTCAGATACGCAGTATTTT.

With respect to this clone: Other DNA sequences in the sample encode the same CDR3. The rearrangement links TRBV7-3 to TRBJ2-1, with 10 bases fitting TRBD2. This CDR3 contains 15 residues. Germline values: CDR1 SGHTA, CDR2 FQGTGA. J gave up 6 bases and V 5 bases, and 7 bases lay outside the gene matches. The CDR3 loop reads CASSPSGGAGNEQFF. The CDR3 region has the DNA TGTGCCAGCAGCCCGAGCGGGGGGGCTGGCAATGAGCAGTTCTTC.

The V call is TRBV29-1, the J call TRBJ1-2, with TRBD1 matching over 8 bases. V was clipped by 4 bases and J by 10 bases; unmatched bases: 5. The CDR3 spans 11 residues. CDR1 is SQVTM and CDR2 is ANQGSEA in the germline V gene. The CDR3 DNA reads TGCAGCGTTGCACTGGACAGGGTCTACACCTTC. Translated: CSVALDRVYTF. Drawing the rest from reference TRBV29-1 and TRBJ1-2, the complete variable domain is SAVISQKPSRDICQRGTSLTIQCQVDSQVTMMFWYRQQPGQSLTLIATANQGSEATYESGFVIDKFPISRPNLTFSTLTVSNMSPEDSSIYLCSVALDRVYTFGSGTRLTVV.

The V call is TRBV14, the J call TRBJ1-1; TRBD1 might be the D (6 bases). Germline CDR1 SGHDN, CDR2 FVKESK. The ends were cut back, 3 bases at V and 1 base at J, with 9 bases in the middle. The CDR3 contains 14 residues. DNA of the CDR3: TGTGCCAGCAGCCAGTACAGGGAGAACACTGAAGCTTTCTTT. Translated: CASSQYRENTEAFF.

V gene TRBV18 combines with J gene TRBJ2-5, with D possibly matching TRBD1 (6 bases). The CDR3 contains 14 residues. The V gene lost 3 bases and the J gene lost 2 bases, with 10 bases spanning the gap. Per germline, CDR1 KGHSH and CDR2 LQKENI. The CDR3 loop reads CASSPSQGQETQYF. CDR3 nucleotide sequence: TGTGCCAGCTCACCTTCCCAGGGGCAAGAGACCCAGTACTTC. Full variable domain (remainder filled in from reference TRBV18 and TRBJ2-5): NAGVMQNPRHLVRRRGQEARLRCSPMKGHSHVYWYRQLPEEGLKFMVYLQKENIIDESGMPKERFSAEFPKEGPSILRIQQVVRGDSAAYFCASSPSQGQETQYFGPGTRLLVL.

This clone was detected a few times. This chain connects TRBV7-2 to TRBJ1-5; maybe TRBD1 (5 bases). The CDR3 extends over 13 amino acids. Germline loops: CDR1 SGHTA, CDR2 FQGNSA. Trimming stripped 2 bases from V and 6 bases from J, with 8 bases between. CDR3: CASSLNRGQPQHF. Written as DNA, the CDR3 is TGTGCCAGCAGCTTAAATAGGGGTCAGCCCCAGCATTTT.

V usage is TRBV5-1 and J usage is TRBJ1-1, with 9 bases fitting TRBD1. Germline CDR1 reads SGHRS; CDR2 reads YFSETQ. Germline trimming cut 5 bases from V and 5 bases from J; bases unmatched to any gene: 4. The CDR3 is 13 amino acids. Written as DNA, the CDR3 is TGCGCCAGCAGGGGGGGACAGGGAACTGAAGCTTTCTTT. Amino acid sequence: CASRGGQGTEAFF.